These 14 T cell receptor beta chains originate from one sample sequenced in a study of graft-versus-host responses after intestinal transplantation. These receptors' antigens are unknown. Assay used: immunoSEQ multiplex PCR; TCRdb lists only in-frame clones, some missing. The sample yields fewer than 90,000 clones, 94% seen once. Sample: unstimulated CD4+ T cells sorted from spleen or lymph node cells, taken before transplant. These receptors all come from a human donor who was the organ donor for an intestinal transplant.

In this sample, this clone turned up once. The V gene is TRBV7-9, the J gene TRBJ1-1, with D uncertain. There are 10 residues in the CDR3. Germline V lookup: CDR1 SEHNR, CDR2 FQNEAQ (reference sequence). V lost 2 bases and J lost 11, with 6 bases in between. The CDR3 bases are TGTGCCAGCAGCTTACTAGGGGCTTTCTTT. This encodes CASSLLGAFF. Full variable domain (rest looked up from reference TRBV7-9 and TRBJ1-1): DTGVSQNPRHKITKRGQNVTFRCDPISEHNRLYWYRQTLGQGPEFLTYFQNEAQLEKSRLLSDRFSAERPKGSFSTLEIQRTEQGDSAMYLCASSLLGAFFGQGTRLTVV.

This chain uses TRBV19 with TRBJ1-4; D perhaps matches TRBD1 (5 bases). The germline gives CDR1 LNHDA, CDR2 SQIVND (reference sequence). CDR3 length: 13 amino acids. V lost 10 bases, J lost 7 bases, and 16 bases lay in between. CDR3 sequence: CATRDGGGEKLFF. The CDR3 DNA is TGTGCCACTAGGGACGGTGGGGGTGAAAAACTGTTTTTT.

The rearrangement links TRBV11-3 to TRBJ1-1; D might be TRBD1 (5 bases). The length of the CDR3 is 14 residues. V dropped 3 bases and J dropped 3 bases, with 11 bases sitting between them. In germline, CDR1 is SGHNT, CDR2 YENEEA. The CDR3 DNA reads TGTGCCAGCAGCTTCCAGGGTATGGACACTGAAGCTTTCTTT. Its protein product is CASSFQGMDTEAFF.

In its sample, this clone was seen once. V gene TRBV5-6 combines with J gene TRBJ1-2, with 12 bases aligning to TRBD1. J was trimmed by 4 bases and V by 3 bases; bases with no gene match: 10. This CDR3 is built from 17 residues. From germline, CDR1 is SGHDT and CDR2 YYEEEE. The CDR3 here is CASSWEPGQGAVYGYTF. The CDR3 DNA reads as TGTGCCAGCAGCTGGGAGCCGGGACAGGGGGCGGTCTATGGCTACACCTTC.

The genes are TRBV28 and TRBJ2-1, with 8 bases that match TRBD1. The CDR3 has 15 residues. Germline V gene sequence: CDR1 MDHEN, CDR2 SYDVKM. The trim removed 3 bases at V and 5 bases at J, leaving 6 bases unmatched. CDR3 sequence reads: CASSFRGQANNEQFF. Written as DNA, the CDR3 is TGTGCCAGCAGTTTTCGGGGACAGGCGAACAATGAGCAGTTCTTC.

The J gene is TRBJ2-5, the V gene TRBV9; maybe TRBD2 (6 bases). CDR3 length: 14 amino acids. Trimming removed 0 bases at V and 4 bases at J, with 10 bases between. Germline loops: CDR1 SGDLS, CDR2 YYNGEE. The CDR3 is CASSVDPGGETQYF. For the CDR3, the DNA is TGTGCCAGCAGCGTAGACCCCGGGGGAGAGACCCAGTACTTC.

The chain's CDR3 is CASSDTGNSPLHF. For the CDR3, the DNA is TGTGCCAGCAGCGACACAGGGAATTCACCCCTCCACTTT. This chain connects TRBV5-8 to TRBJ1-6; maybe TRBD1 (6 bases). Between the trimmed V and J ends, which lost 4 bases and 7 bases, there was a span of 9 bases. The CDR3 consists of 13 residues. Germline V gives CDR1 SGHTS, CDR2 YDEGEE. Drawing the rest from reference TRBV5-8 and TRBJ1-6, the complete variable domain is EAGVTQSPTHLIKTRGQQATLRCSPISGHTSVYWYQQALGLGLQFLLWYDEGEERNRGNFPPRFSGRQFPNYSSELNVNALELEDSALYLCASSDTGNSPLHFGNGTRLTVT.

The gene calls are TRBV6-4 and TRBJ2-6, with a tentative D call TRBD2 (6 bases). This CDR3 has 17 residues. The V end lost 5 bases, the J end lost 0 bases, and 14 bases lay between the germline ends. Germline-derived CDR1 and CDR2 are MRHNA and SNTAGT. The CDR3 is CASSPGTLSSGANVLTF. CDR3 nucleotides: TGTGCCAGCAGTCCCGGGACTCTTAGCTCTGGGGCCAACGTCCTGACTTTC.

This chain connects TRBV11-3 to TRBJ1-1; D is perhaps TRBD1 (5 bases). In germline, CDR1 is SGHNT, CDR2 YENEEA. The CDR3 consists of 15 residues. Trimming removed 5 bases at V and 6 bases at J, with 19 bases between. The CDR3 sequence: CASSPAAAKGAEAFF. DNA for the CDR3: TGTGCCAGCAGCCCGGCGGCAGCAAAAGGGGCTGAAGCTTTCTTT.

The rearrangement joins TRBV6-6 to TRBJ1-1; D ambiguous. V shed 6 bases and J shed 11 bases, with 19 bases lying between them. Germline assignment: CDR1 MNHNY and CDR2 SVGAGI (reference sequence). The CDR3 length is 13 residues. The CDR3 DNA reads TGTGCCAGCAGCCAGATGATGGGGTTAACGGCTTTCTTT. This codes for CASSQMMGLTAFF.

The J gene is TRBJ1-1, the V gene TRBV9; D unclear. Germline V gives CDR1 SGDLS, CDR2 YYNGEE. V was pared by 0 bases and J by 4 bases, with 10 bases between. This CDR3 has 14 amino acids. The CDR3 coding sequence is TGTGCCAGCAGCGTAGTCGTGCAGACCACTGAAGCTTTCTTT. Encoded protein: CASSVVVQTTEAFF.

The rearrangement uses TRBV18 and TRBJ1-6; D is ambiguous. The length of the CDR3 is 14 residues. CDR1 KGHSH and CDR2 LQKENI come from the germline V gene. V was clipped by 2 bases and J by 5 bases, with 7 bases between them. The CDR3 sequence: CASSPRPNNSPLHF. CDR3 bases: TGTGCCAGCTCACCAAGGCCGAATAATTCACCCCTCCACTTT. Variable domain in full (rest from reference TRBV18 and TRBJ1-6): NAGVMQNPRHLVRRRGQEARLRCSPMKGHSHVYWYRQLPEEGLKFMVYLQKENIIDESGMPKERFSAEFPKEGPSILRIQQVVRGDSAAYFCASSPRPNNSPLHFGNGTRLTVT.

The CDR3 reads CASSSRGDREGSPLHF. The CDR3 nucleotides read TGTGCCAGCTCATCCAGGGGAGACAGGGAAGGCTCACCCCTCCACTTT. The chain has TRBV18 and TRBJ1-6; 7 bases map to TRBD1. CDR1 and CDR2 (germline): KGHSH, LQKENI. This CDR3 is built from 16 residues. V lost 5 bases to trimming and J lost 10 bases; unmatched junction nucleotides: 14.

The V and J genes are TRBV6-1 and TRBJ2-7, with 9 bases that match TRBD1. CDR1 MNHNS and CDR2 SASEGT come from the germline V gene. V lost 4 bases to trimming and J lost 9 bases; unmatched junction nucleotides: 7. CDR3 length: 13 residues. In nucleotides, the CDR3 is TGTGCCAGCAGTGCGGACAGGGGTTTTTGGCAGTACTTC. It yields the protein CASSADRGFWQYF.